The 8 T cell receptor beta chains given below trace back to one sample, sequenced in a study of identical twins. TCRdb processed the 5' RACE reads anew with MiXCR; each CDR3 protein has one entry. The sample carries about 200,000 distinct CDR3 sequences, 6% to 7% recorded once. The same data also contributed to another study, on T cells expressing NK-cell markers.

The sequenced sample was CD8+ T cells sorted from blood. Receptor source: a young woman in good health.

This clonotype has a count of ten or more. This chain uses TRBV12-3 or TRBV12-4 with TRBJ2-7, with a weak D call TRBD2 (6 bases). The CDR3 spans 15 residues. V was clipped by 3 bases and J by 1 base, with 13 bases between them. The CDR3 loop is CASSLAGLGSYEQYF. CDR3 in DNA: TGTGCCAGCAGTTTGGCGGGATTGGGATCCTACGAGCAGTACTTC.

The rearrangement uses TRBV5-4 and TRBJ2-3; 10 bases agree with TRBD2. Looked up from germline, CDR1 is SGHNT and CDR2 is YYREEE (reference sequence). The CDR3 length is 19 residues. With V trimmed by 3 bases and J by 4 bases, 17 bases remained unmatched. CDR3 loop: CASSYTLEGAGGPPDTQYF. The CDR3 coding sequence is TGTGCCAGCAGCTATACTCTCGAAGGAGCGGGAGGGCCCCCAGATACGCAGTATTTT.

CDR3 in amino acids: CATSAIGGGKAFF. The DNA for the CDR3 is TGTGCCACCAGCGCCATCGGGGGGGGGAAAGCTTTCTTT. This rearrangement joins TRBV15 to TRBJ1-1; D possibly corresponds to TRBD1 (5 bases). The CDR3 length is 13 residues. The germline gives CDR1 LNHNV, CDR2 YYDKDF (reference sequence). Trimming removed 5 bases at V and 9 bases at J, with 16 bases between.

This clonotype was detected a few times. This sequence joins TRBV6-5 and TRBJ1-4; D gene uncertain. Germline CDR1 and CDR2: MNHEY and SVGAGI. V was trimmed by 6 bases and J by 5 bases, leaving 16 bases between them. This CDR3 has 15 residues. This chain's CDR3 is CASRLGRSGNEKLFF. For the CDR3, the DNA is TGTGCCAGCAGACTCGGACGGAGTGGGAATGAAAAACTGTTTTTT.

This clonotype was recorded a few times. V and J are TRBV20-1 and TRBJ2-1; 9 nucleotides agree with TRBD2. This CDR3 has 15 residues. Germline trimming cut 0 bases from V and 5 bases from J; bases unmatched to any gene: 5. Per germline, CDR1 DFQATT and CDR2 SNEGSKA (reference sequence). CDR3 nucleotide sequence: TGCAGTGCTAGAGAACTAGCGGGCTTTAACAATGAGCAGTTCTTC. Residues: CSARELAGFNNEQFF.

This clonotype has a count of ten or more. V and J are TRBV10-3 and TRBJ2-1; 7 bases line up with TRBD1. The CDR3 runs to 11 residues. CDR1 is ENHRY, CDR2 SYGVKD, per germline. V lost 8 bases, J lost 6 bases, and 1 base stayed unmatched. The CDR3: CAIGDSNEQFF. The CDR3 DNA follows: TGTGCCATCGGGGACAGCAATGAGCAGTTCTTC.

In this sample, this clonotype turned up a few times. The gene calls are TRBV5-6 and TRBJ2-7, with D possibly being TRBD2 (5 bases). Trimming pared 4 bases from V and 6 bases from J, leaving 17 bases between. The CDR3 is 14 amino acids. CDR1 is SGHDT and CDR2 is YYEEEE in the germline V gene. The chain's CDR3 is CASSTPDGVREQYF. The CDR3 DNA reads as TGTGCCAGCAGCACCCCAGACGGGGTACGCGAGCAGTACTTC.

The sample holds many counts of this clonotype. The chain recombines TRBV7-9 with TRBJ2-2, with D possibly matching TRBD1 (6 bases). The germline CDR1 and CDR2 sequences are SEHNR and FQNEAQ (reference sequence). The CDR3 runs 15 residues. V lost 5 bases and J lost 1, with 11 bases in between. The CDR3 spells CASSPGTRNTGELFF. CDR3 bases: TGTGCCAGCAGCCCCGGGACACGGAACACCGGGGAGCTGTTTTTT.